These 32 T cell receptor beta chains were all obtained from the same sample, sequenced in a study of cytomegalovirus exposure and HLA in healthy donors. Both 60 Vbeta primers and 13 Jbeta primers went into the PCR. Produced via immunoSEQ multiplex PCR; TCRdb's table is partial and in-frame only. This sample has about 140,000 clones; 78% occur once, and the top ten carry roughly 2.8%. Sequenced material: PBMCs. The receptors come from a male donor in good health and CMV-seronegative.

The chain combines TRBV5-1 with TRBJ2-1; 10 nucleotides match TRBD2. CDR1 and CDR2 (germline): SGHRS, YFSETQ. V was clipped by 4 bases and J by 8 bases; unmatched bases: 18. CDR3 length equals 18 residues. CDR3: CASSPGGLAGDRTDEQFF. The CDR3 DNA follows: TGCGCCAGCAGCCCGGGGGGGCTAGCGGGAGACAGGACCGATGAGCAGTTCTTC.

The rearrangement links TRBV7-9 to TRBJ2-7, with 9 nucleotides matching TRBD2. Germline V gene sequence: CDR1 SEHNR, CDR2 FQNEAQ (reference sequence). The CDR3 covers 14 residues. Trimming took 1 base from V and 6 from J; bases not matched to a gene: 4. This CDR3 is CASSLEVAGAEQYF. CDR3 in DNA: TGTGCCAGCAGCTTAGAGGTAGCGGGAGCCGAGCAGTACTTC.

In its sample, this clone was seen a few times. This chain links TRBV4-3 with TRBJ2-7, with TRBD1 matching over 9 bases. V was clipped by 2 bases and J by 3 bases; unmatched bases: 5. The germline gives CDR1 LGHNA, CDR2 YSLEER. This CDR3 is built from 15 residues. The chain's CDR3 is CASSQNRDRVYEQYF. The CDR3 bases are TGCGCCAGCAGCCAAAACCGGGACAGGGTCTACGAGCAGTACTTC.

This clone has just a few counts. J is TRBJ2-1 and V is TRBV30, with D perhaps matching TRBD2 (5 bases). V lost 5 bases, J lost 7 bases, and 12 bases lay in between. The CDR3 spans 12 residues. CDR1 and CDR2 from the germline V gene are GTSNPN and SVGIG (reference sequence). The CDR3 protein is CAWFEEGNEQFF. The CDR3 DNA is TGTGCCTGGTTTGAAGAGGGTAATGAGCAGTTCTTC.

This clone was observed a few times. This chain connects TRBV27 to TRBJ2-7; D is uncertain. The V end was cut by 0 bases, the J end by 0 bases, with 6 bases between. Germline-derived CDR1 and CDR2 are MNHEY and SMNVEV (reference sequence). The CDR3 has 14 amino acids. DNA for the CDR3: TGTGCCAGCAGTTTATCTGGCAGCTCCTACGAGCAGTACTTC. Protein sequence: CASSLSGSSYEQYF.

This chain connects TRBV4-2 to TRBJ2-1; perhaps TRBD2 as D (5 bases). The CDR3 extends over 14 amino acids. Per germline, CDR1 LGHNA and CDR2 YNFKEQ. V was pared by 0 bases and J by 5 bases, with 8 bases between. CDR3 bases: TGTGCCAGCAGCCAAGATGTGGGAGACAATGAGCAGTTCTTC. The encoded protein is CASSQDVGDNEQFF.

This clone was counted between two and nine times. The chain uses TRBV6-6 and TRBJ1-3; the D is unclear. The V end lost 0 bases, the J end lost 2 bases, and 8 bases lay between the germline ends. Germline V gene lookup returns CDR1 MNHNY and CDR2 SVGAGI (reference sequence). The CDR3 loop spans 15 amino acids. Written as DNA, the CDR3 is TGTGCCAGCAGTTACTCGACATCCCCTGGAAACACCATATATTTT. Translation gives CASSYSTSPGNTIYF.

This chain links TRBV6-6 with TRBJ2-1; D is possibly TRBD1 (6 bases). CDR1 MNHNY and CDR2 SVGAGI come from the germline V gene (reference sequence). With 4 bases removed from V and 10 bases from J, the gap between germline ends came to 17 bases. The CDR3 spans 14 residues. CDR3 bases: TGTGCCAGCAGTTTTAGGGGGAGCCCCCGGGAGCAGTTCTTC. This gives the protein CASSFRGSPREQFF.

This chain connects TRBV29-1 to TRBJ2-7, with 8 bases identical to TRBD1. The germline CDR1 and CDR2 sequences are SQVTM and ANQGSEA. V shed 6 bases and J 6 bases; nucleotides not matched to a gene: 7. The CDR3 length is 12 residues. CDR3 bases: TGCAGCGTAAGGACAGGGTCCGCCGAGCAGTACTTC. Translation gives CSVRTGSAEQYF.

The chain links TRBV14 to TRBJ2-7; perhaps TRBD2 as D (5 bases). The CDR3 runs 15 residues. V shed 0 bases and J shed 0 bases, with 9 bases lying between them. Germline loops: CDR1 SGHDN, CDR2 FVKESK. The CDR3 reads CASSQDLGSSYEQYF. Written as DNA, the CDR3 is TGTGCCAGCAGCCAAGATCTGGGGAGCTCCTACGAGCAGTACTTC. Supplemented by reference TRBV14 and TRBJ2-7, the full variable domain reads EAGVTQFPSHSVIEKGQTVTLRCDPISGHDNLYWYRRVMGKEIKFLLHFVKESKQDESGMPNNRFLAERTGGTYSTLKVQPAELEDSGVYFCASSQDLGSSYEQYFGPGTRLTVT.

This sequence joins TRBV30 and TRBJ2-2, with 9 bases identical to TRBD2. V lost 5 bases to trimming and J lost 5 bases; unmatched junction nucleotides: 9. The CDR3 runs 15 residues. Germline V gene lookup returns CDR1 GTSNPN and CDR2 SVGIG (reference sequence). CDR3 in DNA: TGTGCCTGGGGACCAGCGGGGGGATATACCGGGGAGCTGTTTTTT. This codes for CAWGPAGGYTGELFF. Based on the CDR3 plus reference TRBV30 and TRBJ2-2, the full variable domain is SQTIHQWPATLVQPVGSPLSLECTVEGTSNPNLYWYRQAAGRGLQLLFYSVGIGQISSEVPQNLSASRPQDRQFILSSKKLLLSDSGFYLCAWGPAGGYTGELFFGEGSRLTVL.

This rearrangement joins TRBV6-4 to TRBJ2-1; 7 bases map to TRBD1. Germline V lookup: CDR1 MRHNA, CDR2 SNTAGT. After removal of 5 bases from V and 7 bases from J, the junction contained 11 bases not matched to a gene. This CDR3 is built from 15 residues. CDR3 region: CASSFESGTANEQFF. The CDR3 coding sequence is TGTGCCAGCAGTTTCGAATCGGGGACAGCTAATGAGCAGTTCTTC.

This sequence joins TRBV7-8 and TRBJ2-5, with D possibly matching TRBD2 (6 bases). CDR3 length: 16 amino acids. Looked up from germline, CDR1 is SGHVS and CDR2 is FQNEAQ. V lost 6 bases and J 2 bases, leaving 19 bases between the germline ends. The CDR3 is CASRYGTPRGQETQYF. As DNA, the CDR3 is TGTGCCAGCAGATACGGGACTCCAAGAGGGCAAGAGACCCAGTACTTC.

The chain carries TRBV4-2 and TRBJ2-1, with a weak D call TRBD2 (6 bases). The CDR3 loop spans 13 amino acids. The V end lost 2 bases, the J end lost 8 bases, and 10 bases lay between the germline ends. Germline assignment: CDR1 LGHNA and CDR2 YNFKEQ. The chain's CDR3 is CASSQYRGYEQFF. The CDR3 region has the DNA TGTGCCAGCAGCCAATATCGGGGGTATGAGCAGTTCTTC.

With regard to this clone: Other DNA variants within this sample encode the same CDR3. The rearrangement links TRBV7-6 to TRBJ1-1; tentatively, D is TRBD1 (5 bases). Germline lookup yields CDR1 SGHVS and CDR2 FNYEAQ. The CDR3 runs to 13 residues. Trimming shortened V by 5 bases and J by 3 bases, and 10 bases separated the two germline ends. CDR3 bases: TGTGCCAGCAGCCGCAAAGGGGACACTGAAGCTTTCTTT. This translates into CASSRKGDTEAFF. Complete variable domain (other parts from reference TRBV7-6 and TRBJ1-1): GAGVSQSPRYKVTKRGQDVALRCDPISGHVSLYWYRQALGQGPEFLTYFNYEAQQDKSGLPNDRFSAERPEGSISTLTIQRTEQRDSAMYRCASSRKGDTEAFFGQGTRLTVV.

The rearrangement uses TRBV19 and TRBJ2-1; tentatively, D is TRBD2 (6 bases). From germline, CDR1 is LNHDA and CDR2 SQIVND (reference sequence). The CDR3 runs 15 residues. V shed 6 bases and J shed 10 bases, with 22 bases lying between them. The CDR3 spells CASSPLASGGVEQFF. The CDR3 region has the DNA TGTGCCAGTAGCCCCCTTGCTTCCGGAGGGGTCGAGCAGTTCTTC.

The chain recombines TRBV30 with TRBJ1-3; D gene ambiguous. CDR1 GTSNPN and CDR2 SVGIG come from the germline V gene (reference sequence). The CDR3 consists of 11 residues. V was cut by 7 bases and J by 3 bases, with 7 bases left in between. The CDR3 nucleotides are TGTGCCTTACCCAGTGGAAACACCATATATTTT. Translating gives CALPSGNTIYF.

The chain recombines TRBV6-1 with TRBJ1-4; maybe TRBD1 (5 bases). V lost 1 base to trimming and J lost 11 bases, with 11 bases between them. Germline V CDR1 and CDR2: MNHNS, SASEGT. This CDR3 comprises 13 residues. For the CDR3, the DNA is TGTGCCAGCAGTGAAGGGTTAGGGGCTAAACTGTTTTTT. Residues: CASSEGLGAKLFF.

The CDR3 nucleotides read TGTGCCAGTATCGCCCAGGGACAGGCGATAAACTATGGCTACACCTTC. This gives the protein CASIAQGQAINYGYTF. V is TRBV19 and J is TRBJ1-2; 8 nucleotides line up with TRBD1. Germline-derived CDR1 and CDR2 are LNHDA and SQIVND (reference sequence). Trimming took 7 bases from V and 2 from J; bases not matched to a gene: 12. This CDR3 is 16 amino acids long.

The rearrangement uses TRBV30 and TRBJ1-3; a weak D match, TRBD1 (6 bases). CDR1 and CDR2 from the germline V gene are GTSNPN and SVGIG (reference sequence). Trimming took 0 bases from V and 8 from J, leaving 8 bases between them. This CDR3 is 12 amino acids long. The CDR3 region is CAWSVTGYTIYF. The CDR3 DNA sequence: TGTGCCTGGAGTGTGACAGGATACACCATATATTTT.

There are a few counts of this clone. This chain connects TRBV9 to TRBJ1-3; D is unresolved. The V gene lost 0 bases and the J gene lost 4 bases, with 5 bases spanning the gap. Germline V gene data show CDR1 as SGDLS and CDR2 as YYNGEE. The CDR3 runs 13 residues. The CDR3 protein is CASSVVMGNTIYF. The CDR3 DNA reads TGTGCCAGCAGCGTAGTCATGGGAAACACCATATATTTT.

CDR3 DNA: TGCGCCAGCAAGCGGAGCGGGAGTTACGAGCAGTACTTC. Amino acid sequence: CASKRSGSYEQYF. The J gene is TRBJ2-7, the V gene TRBV5-1; 8 nucleotides match TRBD2. Germline assignment: CDR1 SGHRS and CDR2 YFSETQ. V dropped 6 bases and J dropped 4; count of bases not matched to a gene: 6. The CDR3 sequence is 13 residues long.

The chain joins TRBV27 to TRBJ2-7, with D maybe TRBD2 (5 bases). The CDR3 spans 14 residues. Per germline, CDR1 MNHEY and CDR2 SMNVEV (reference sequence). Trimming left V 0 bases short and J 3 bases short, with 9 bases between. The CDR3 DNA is TGTGCCAGCAGTTTATCGTATGGGAGCTACGAGCAGTACTTC. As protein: CASSLSYGSYEQYF.

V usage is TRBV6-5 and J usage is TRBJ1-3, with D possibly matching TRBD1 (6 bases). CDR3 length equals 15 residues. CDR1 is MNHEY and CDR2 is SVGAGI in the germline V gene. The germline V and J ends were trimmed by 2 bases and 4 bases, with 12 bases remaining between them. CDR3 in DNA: TGTGCCAGCAGTTACGGTACAGGGTTAGGAAACACCATATATTTT. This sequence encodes CASSYGTGLGNTIYF.

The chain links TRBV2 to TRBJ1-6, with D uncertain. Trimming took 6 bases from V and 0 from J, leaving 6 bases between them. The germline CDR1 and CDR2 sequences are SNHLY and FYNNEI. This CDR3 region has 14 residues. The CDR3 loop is CASRPSSYNSPLHF. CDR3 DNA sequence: TGTGCCAGCAGACCTAGCTCCTATAATTCACCCCTCCACTTT.

CDR3 amino acids: CASSTGQAQGYGYTF. DNA for the CDR3: TGTGCCAGCAGCACAGGGCAGGCCCAGGGCTATGGCTACACCTTC. V gene TRBV5-4 combines with J gene TRBJ1-2; tentative D call: TRBD1 (6 bases). The CDR3 loop spans 15 amino acids. Germline V CDR1 and CDR2: SGHNT, YYREEE (reference sequence). V lost 4 bases and J lost 4, with 17 bases in between.

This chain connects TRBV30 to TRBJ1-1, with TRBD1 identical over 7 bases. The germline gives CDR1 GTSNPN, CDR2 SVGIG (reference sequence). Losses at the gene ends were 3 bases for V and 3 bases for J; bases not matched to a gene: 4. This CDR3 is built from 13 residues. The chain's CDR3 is CAWSLGQYTEAFF. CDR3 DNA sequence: TGTGCCTGGAGCTTGGGACAGTACACTGAAGCTTTCTTT.

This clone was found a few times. CDR3 nucleotide sequence: TGTGCCAGCAGCTTGGTGGGCAGGGGCGTGGGTACGCAGTATTTT. Translating it yields CASSLVGRGVGTQYF. V is TRBV5-4 and J is TRBJ2-3; a weak D match, TRBD1 (6 bases). V dropped 0 bases and J dropped 8 bases, with 16 bases sitting between them. CDR3 length equals 15 residues. Germline-derived CDR1 and CDR2 are SGHNT and YYREEE (reference sequence).

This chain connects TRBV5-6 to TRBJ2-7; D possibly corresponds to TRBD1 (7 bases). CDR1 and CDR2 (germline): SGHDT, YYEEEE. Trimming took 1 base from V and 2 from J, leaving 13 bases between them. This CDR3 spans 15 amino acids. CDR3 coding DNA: TGTGCCAGCAGCTTGTACCCAGGGGGGCCCTACGAGCAGTACTTC. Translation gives CASSLYPGGPYEQYF.

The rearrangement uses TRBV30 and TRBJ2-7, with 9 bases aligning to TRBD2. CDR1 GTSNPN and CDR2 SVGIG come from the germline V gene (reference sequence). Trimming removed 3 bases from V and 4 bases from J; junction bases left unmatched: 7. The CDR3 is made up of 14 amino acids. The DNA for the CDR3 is TGTGCCTGGAGCGGTAGCGGGAGCTTTTACGAGCAGTACTTC. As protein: CAWSGSGSFYEQYF.

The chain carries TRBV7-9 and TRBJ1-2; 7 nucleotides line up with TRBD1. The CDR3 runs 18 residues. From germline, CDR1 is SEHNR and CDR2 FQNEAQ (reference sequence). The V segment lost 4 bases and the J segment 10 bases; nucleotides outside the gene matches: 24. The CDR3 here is CASSSASGGTVNPASYTF. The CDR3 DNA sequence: TGTGCCAGCAGCTCCGCCTCGGGAGGGACAGTTAACCCCGCTTCCTACACCTTC.

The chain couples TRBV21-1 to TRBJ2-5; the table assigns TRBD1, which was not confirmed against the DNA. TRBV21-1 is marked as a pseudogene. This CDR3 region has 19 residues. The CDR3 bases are TGTGCCAGCAGCATAAGTAAAGGCAGGGGGCGGGTGGGGCAAGAGACCCAGTACTTC. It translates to CASSISKGRGRVGQETQYF.